This TCR beta chain came from a study of identical twins. This clonotype was counted ten times or more. The CDR3 consists of 15 residues. Trimming took 5 bases from V and 4 from J; bases not matched to a gene: 11. TCRdb reprocessed the 5' RACE reads with MiXCR, giving one entry per CDR3 protein. The data show approximately 500,000 distinct CDR3 sequences, about 16% seen once. In addition, the sample was reused for a study of yellow fever vaccine responses in identical twins.

The TCR comes from a woman between 18 and 29 years old in good health. Sequences were obtained from CD4+ T cells sorted from blood. The chain links TRBV12-3 or TRBV12-4 to TRBJ2-7, with 7 bases aligning to TRBD2. CDR3 DNA sequence: TGTGCCAGCAGTCCACGGGGAGCCGGGGGGTACGAGCAGTACTTC. Its protein is CASSPRGAGGYEQYF.